The 9 T cell receptor beta chains below were found in one sample sequenced in a study of spatial heterogeneity in lung cancer (dated by TCRdb to between 2017 and 2020). The time point label of this sample denotes: blood at routine non-recurrence follow-up after resection. For TCR sequencing, whole RNA was extracted from tumor and nontumor lung tissue, or from cryopreserved PBMC samples, and no cell sorting was done. Receptor amplification or capture employed 5' RACE. The reads were generated on a NextSeq 500. In-frame beta chains were kept once TCRdb had trimmed the public reads at Q25 with fastp and called clones with MiXCR. Merged by CDR3 protein, the rows form single entries marked with the most common genes and DNA. In this sample the table shows some 120,000 distinct CDR3 sequences, 9% to 15% of which occur a single time. The ten largest make up roughly 17% of the sample. The specimen was PBMCs, collected at follow-up. These receptor sequences come from a male donor with early-stage non-small cell lung cancer.

This clonotype appeared many times. The rearrangement links TRBV27 to TRBJ1-4; perhaps TRBD1 as D (5 bases). Per germline, CDR1 MNHEY and CDR2 SMNVEV (reference sequence). V was cut by 2 bases and J by 2 bases, with 18 bases left in between. The CDR3 length is 18 residues. As DNA, the CDR3 is TGTGCCAGCAGTTTACCTTACCGGACAATTAGGACTAATGAAAAACTGTTTTTT. Translated: CASSLPYRTIRTNEKLFF.

This chain links TRBV4-3 with TRBJ1-1; D is ambiguous. CDR3 size: 13 residues. The V gene lost 2 bases and the J gene lost 5 bases, with 9 bases spanning the gap. Germline V gene lookup returns CDR1 LGHNA and CDR2 YSLEER. The CDR3, as DNA: TGCGCCAGCAGCCAACAATACGGGACTGAAGCTTTCTTT. Protein sequence: CASSQQYGTEAFF.

This clonotype was found many times. The rearrangement uses TRBV7-6 and TRBJ1-1; no clear D. The CDR3 totals 13 residues. With 4 bases removed from V and 4 bases from J, the gap between germline ends came to 10 bases. The germline V gene encodes CDR1 SGHVS and CDR2 FNYEAQ. Written as DNA, the CDR3 is TGTGCCAGCAGCTCCGGTGGAGTCACTGAAGCTTTCTTT. Translated, it gives CASSSGGVTEAFF.

This clonotype was detected only a few times. The chain carries TRBV18 and TRBJ1-1, with unresolved D. Between the trimmed V and J ends, which lost 0 bases and 4 bases, there was a span of 9 bases. CDR3 length: 14 amino acids. The germline V gene has CDR1 KGHSH and CDR2 LQKENI. CDR3 amino acids: CASSPPSRLTEAFF. As DNA, the CDR3 is TGTGCCAGCTCACCACCGTCCCGCCTCACTGAAGCTTTCTTT.

This clonotype was counted between two and nine times. The chain uses TRBV12-3 or TRBV12-4 and TRBJ1-5, with D unresolved. This CDR3 contains 14 residues. Trimming removed 2 bases from V and 3 bases from J, with 8 bases in between. DNA of the CDR3: TGTGCCAGCAGTTTAATGCAGTACAATCAGCCCCAGCATTTT. Amino acid sequence: CASSLMQYNQPQHF.

This clonotype turned up a few times. The gene calls are TRBV19 and TRBJ2-7; possible D gene TRBD2, 6 bases. The CDR3 totals 15 residues. Germline CDR1 is LNHDA and CDR2 is SQIVND (reference sequence). With 3 bases removed from V and 8 bases from J, the gap between germline ends came to 20 bases. The CDR3 nucleotides read TGTGCCAGTAGTATGTACAGCCCAAGTAGCGGCCAGCAGTACTTC. Amino acids: CASSMYSPSSGQQYF.

The rearrangement uses TRBV2 and TRBJ2-5; 7 nucleotides align to TRBD1. In germline, CDR1 is SNHLY, CDR2 FYNNEI. With V trimmed by 6 bases and J by 5 bases, 9 bases remained unmatched. CDR3 length: 14 amino acids. In nucleotides, the CDR3 is TGTGCCAGCAGGGGGGACAGAAGTACGGAGACCCAGTACTTC. Translated, it gives CASRGDRSTETQYF.

This clonotype was found many times. This sequence joins TRBV25-1 and TRBJ2-7; 8 bases are a match to TRBD1. The CDR3 totals 13 residues. The V gene's germline CDR1 is MGHDK and CDR2 SYGVNS. Unmatched junction bases numbered 5, after V lost 5 bases and J lost 5 bases. The DNA of the CDR3 is TGTGCCAGCAGTTGGACAGGGAGGAACGAGCAGTACTTC. This codes for CASSWTGRNEQYF.

This clonotype was seen a handful of times. The genes are TRBV25-1 and TRBJ1-2; 12 bases are shared with TRBD1. Losses at the gene ends were 7 bases for V and 8 bases for J; bases not matched to a gene: 8. CDR3 length: 14 residues. In germline, CDR1 is MGHDK, CDR2 SYGVNS. CDR3 in amino acids: CASIQPGTGGGYTF. Here the CDR3 DNA reads TGTGCCAGCATCCAGCCCGGGACAGGGGGCGGCTACACCTTC.